This T cell receptor beta chain is drawn from a study of blood T cells in healthy people across ages. Primed by a sample-barcoded 5' primer and a J-beta primer mix, a second PCR proceeded for roughly 6 to 12 cycles. TCRdb processed the 5' RACE reads anew with MiXCR; each CDR3 protein has one entry. The sample gives approximately 800,000 distinct CDR3 sequences, more than 45% of which show up once; over 20% is in the top ten. CDR1 and CDR2 (germline): SGHVS, FQNEAQ. V lost 8 bases and J 0 bases, leaving 14 bases between the germline ends. There are 16 residues in the CDR3. The chain combines TRBV7-8 with TRBJ2-6, with D unclear. The clonotype was recovered from a man younger than 45 in good health. The sample was blood. The CDR3 DNA sequence: TGTGCCAGCGTCCAACGGAAGGGCTCTGGGGCCAACGTCCTGACTTTC. It encodes CASVQRKGSGANVLTF.